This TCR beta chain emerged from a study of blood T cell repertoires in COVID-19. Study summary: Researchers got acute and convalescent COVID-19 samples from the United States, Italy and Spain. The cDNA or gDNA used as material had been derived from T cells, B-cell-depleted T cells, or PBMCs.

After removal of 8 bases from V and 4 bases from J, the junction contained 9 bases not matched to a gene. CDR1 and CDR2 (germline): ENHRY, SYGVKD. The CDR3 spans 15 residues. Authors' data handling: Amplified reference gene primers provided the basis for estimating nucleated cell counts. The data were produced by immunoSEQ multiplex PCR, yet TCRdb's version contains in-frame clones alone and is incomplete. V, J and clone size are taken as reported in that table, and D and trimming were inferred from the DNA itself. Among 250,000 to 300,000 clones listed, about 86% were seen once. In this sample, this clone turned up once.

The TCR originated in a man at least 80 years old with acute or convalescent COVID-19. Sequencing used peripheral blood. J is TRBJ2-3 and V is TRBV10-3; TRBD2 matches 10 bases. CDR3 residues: CAIGKREGQADTQYF. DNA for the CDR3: TGTGCCATCGGTAAGCGGGAGGGACAGGCAGATACGCAGTATTTT.